This TCR beta chain stems from a study of blood T cell repertoires in COVID-19. Study-wide background: Samples came from the United States, Italy and Spain, spanning acute and convalescent COVID-19.

In the source study's methods: The authors estimated nucleated cell counts from reference gene primer amplification. The assay was immunoSEQ multiplex PCR, and TCRdb's table has in-frame clones only and misses some. Clone size and the V and J calls come from that table; the DNA yielded D and trimming. The sample lists over 450,000 clones, about 89% occurring once. The germline V gene encodes CDR1 SGHRS and CDR2 YFSETQ. The V and J ends lost 0 bases and 4 bases respectively, with 11 bases between them. This CDR3 comprises 15 residues. A Seattle source enrolled patients during active infection and followed them longitudinally. In this sample, this clone turned up once. This CDR3 is also generated by other DNA sequences in the sample.

The sequencing input was peripheral blood. This rearrangement joins TRBV5-1 to TRBJ1-5, with D possibly TRBD1 on 5 matching bases. The TCR comes from a woman between 50 and 59 years old with COVID-19, enrolled during active disease. As DNA, the CDR3 is TGCGCCAGCAGCTTGGGGCCGGGGGGGAATCAGCCCCAGCATTTT. Its protein is CASSLGPGGNQPQHF.